This TCR beta chain came from a study of cytomegalovirus exposure and HLA in healthy donors. Whole-study context: An analysis done earlier identified fewer than 140 million unique TCR beta sequences from approximately 170 million T cells. Most genotyped donors, approximately 81% of about 360, had Caucasian-associated genetic ancestry.

Findings of the study overall: Some V segments (TRBV6-2 and TRBV6-3 among them) were excluded as indistinguishable.

CDR3 length: 14 amino acids. Germline values: CDR1 MNHNS, CDR2 SASEGT. The ends lost 7 bases at V and 6 bases at J; junction bases unmatched: 10. PCR involved 60 Vbeta and 13 Jbeta primers. Profiling relied on immunoSEQ multiplex PCR, and the TCRdb table lists in-frame clones only, not all of them. The sample consists of 250,000 to 300,000 clones, nearly 95% of them appearing once. Note on this clone: As yet, its antigen is unknown.

The TCR comes from a girl aged 2 to 10 in good health and CMV-seronegative. The J gene is TRBJ2-3, the V gene TRBV6-1, with 7 bases aligning to TRBD1. What was sequenced was PBMCs. The CDR3 DNA reads as TGTGCCAGCACCGAACAGGGGCACGGGGATACGCAGTATTTT. Protein: CASTEQGHGDTQYF.